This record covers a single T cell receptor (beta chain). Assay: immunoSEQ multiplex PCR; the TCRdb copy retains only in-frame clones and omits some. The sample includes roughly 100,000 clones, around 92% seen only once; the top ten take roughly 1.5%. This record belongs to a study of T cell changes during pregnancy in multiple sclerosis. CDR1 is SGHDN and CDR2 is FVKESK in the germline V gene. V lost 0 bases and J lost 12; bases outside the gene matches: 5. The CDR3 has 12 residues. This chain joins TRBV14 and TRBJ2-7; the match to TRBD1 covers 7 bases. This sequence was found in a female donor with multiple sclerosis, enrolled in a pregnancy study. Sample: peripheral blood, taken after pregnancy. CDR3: CASSQEIGGRYF. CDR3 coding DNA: TGTGCCAGCAGCCAAGAAATAGGGGGCCGGTACTTC.